This T cell receptor beta chain was identified during a study of T cell responses to AZD1222 COVID-19 vaccine. Broader study findings: Only six AZD1222 recipients tested seropositive at baseline.

This CDR3 has 16 residues. Germline V lookup: CDR1 MDHEN, CDR2 SYDVKM. Trimming left V 5 bases short and J 6 bases short, with 20 bases between. With respect to this clone: Its antigen is not identified.

Assay used: immunoSEQ multiplex PCR; TCRdb lists only in-frame clones, some missing. The sample carries about 89,000 clones, around nine tenths recorded once. This receptor was obtained from an adult in good health. V and J are TRBV28 and TRBJ1-5; maybe TRBD1 (6 bases). Sequencing was performed on peripheral blood, taken on day 0 of MenACWY control vaccination. The CDR3 DNA follows: TGTGCCAGCAGTCACTTTCAGGGGTTCGGAGGTCAGCCCCAGCATTTT. Translating gives CASSHFQGFGGQPQHF.